This record looks at one T cell receptor beta chain sequence and its context. Its target is not known. The data belong to a study of response to subunit inactivated influenza vaccine. Findings of the study overall: Every seasonal influenza vaccination brings in few new T cells, the authors suggested.

TCRdb reanalysed the RT-PCR reads using MiXCR and keeps one entry per CDR3 protein. The sample contains around 790,000 distinct CDR3 sequences, 20% to 25% of which appear only once. This receptor was taken from a man aged 50 to 60 who received an inactivated influenza vaccine. Sequences were derived from PBMCs from blood, sampled about 5 days after vaccination.

For the CDR3, the DNA is TGCAGTGCTAGAGATGGTGGGGCCCAAGAGACCCAGTACTTC. Amino acids: CSARDGGAQETQYF. V is TRBV20-1 and J is TRBJ2-5; D perhaps matches TRBD1 (5 bases). Trimming pared 0 bases from V and 1 base from J, leaving 9 bases between. Germline lookup yields CDR1 DFQATT and CDR2 SNEGSKA (reference sequence). This CDR3 comprises 14 residues.